This T cell receptor beta chain was captured by sequencing in a study of technical replicates of blood from four donors. This table comes from immunoSEQ multiplex PCR, and its TCRdb copy is limited to in-frame clones, with some not included. The table has 91,000 or so clones, over 85% seen once; the top ten hold around 0.31%. The germline V gene encodes CDR1 SNHLY and CDR2 FYNNEI. The CDR3 has 13 residues. V lost 9 bases and J lost 2, with 13 bases in between. The rearrangement links TRBV2 to TRBJ1-2, with D tentatively TRBD1 (6 bases). This clonotype was sampled from a human donor in good health. The specimen sequenced was T cells isolated from PBMCs. CDR3 nucleotide sequence: TGTGCCAGTCTTACAGGGTACAACTATGGCTACACCTTC. This encodes CASLTGYNYGYTF.